This entry lists 28 T cell receptor beta chains sequenced from one sample in a study of cytomegalovirus exposure and HLA in healthy donors. Vbeta (60) and Jbeta (13) primers were used in the PCR. Data came from immunoSEQ multiplex PCR; TCRdb stores just in-frame clones and leaves some out. The sample lists a few hundred thousand clones, 81% seen once, with under 8% in the top ten. Sequencing was performed on PBMCs. These TCRs come from a woman aged 55-69 years in good health and CMV-seropositive.

The chain joins TRBV10-3 to TRBJ2-3; TRBD1 might be the D (5 bases). CDR1 is ENHRY and CDR2 is SYGVKD in the germline V gene. CDR3 length: 11 amino acids. The germline V and J ends were trimmed by 7 bases and 4 bases, with 6 bases remaining between them. The CDR3 here is CAITGSDTQYF. In DNA, the CDR3 is TGTGCCATCACAGGGTCAGATACGCAGTATTTT.

On this clone itself: Other DNA sequences in the sample encode the same CDR3. In DNA, the CDR3 is TGTGCCAGCAGCGTCGGGGGGCTGCAAGAGACCCAGTACTTC. Translated: CASSVGGLQETQYF. This chain connects TRBV9 to TRBJ2-5, with a weak D call TRBD2 (7 bases). Trimming took 2 bases from V and 2 from J, leaving 10 bases between them. The CDR3 is 14 residues long. Germline CDR1 reads SGDLS; CDR2 reads YYNGEE.

The chain is built from TRBV28 and TRBJ1-5; tentatively, D is TRBD1 (5 bases). The germline CDR1 and CDR2 sequences are MDHEN and SYDVKM. The CDR3 covers 16 residues. Trimming took off 3 bases at V and 4 bases at J, with 16 bases between the two ends. The CDR3 sequence: CASSFSGQQRNQPQHF. The CDR3 bases are TGTGCCAGCAGTTTCTCCGGACAACAAAGGAATCAGCCCCAGCATTTT. The entire variable domain, with the rest obtained from reference TRBV28 and TRBJ1-5, is as follows: DVKVTQSSRYLVKRTGEKVFLECVQDMDHENMFWYRQDPGLGLRLIYFSYDVKMKEKGDIPEGYSVSREKKERFSLILESASTNQTSMYLCASSFSGQQRNQPQHFGDGTRLSIL.

DNA of the CDR3: TGTGCCATCAGTGAGTCCGAGGAGGGACGTGAGCAGTTCTTC. This gives the protein CAISESEEGREQFF. The rearrangement uses TRBV10-3 and TRBJ2-1; TRBD2 might be the D (6 bases). The CDR3 sequence is 14 residues long. The V end lost 0 bases, the J end lost 9 bases, and 12 bases lay between the germline ends. Germline loops: CDR1 ENHRY, CDR2 SYGVKD.

The rearrangement joins TRBV11-1 to TRBJ1-1; tentatively, D is TRBD1 (5 bases). Trimming removed 3 bases from V and 7 bases from J, with 12 bases in between. CDR1 is SGHAT and CDR2 is FQDESV in the germline V gene (reference sequence). This CDR3 region has 13 residues. CDR3 in amino acids: CASSLYDDSEAFF. CDR3 coding DNA: TGTGCCAGCAGCTTGTATGACGACAGTGAAGCTTTCTTT.

The genes are TRBV18 and TRBJ2-7, with a possible D match to TRBD2 (7 bases). CDR3 length: 14 amino acids. Per germline, CDR1 KGHSH and CDR2 LQKENI. V was cut by 0 bases and J by 7 bases, with 13 bases left in between. The CDR3 bases are TGTGCCAGCTCACCACCCCGGGGGGCAGGGGAGCAGTACTTC. It codes for CASSPPRGAGEQYF.

The sample holds one count of this clone. The chain recombines TRBV5-1 with TRBJ2-7, with TRBD1 identical over 7 bases. Per the germline V gene, CDR1 is SGHRS and CDR2 is YFSETQ. The V gene end was trimmed by 1 base and the J gene end by 2 bases; junction bases not matched to a gene: 3. CDR3 length equals 14 residues. In DNA, the CDR3 is TGCGCCAGCAGCTTGCGGGACAGTCCCTACGAGCAGTACTTC. Translated: CASSLRDSPYEQYF.

This clone was observed a handful of times. J is TRBJ1-1 and V is TRBV5-1; a possible D gene is TRBD1 (5 bases). V lost 4 bases, J lost 6 bases, and 10 bases lay in between. Per the germline V gene, CDR1 is SGHRS and CDR2 is YFSETQ. This CDR3 comprises 12 residues. CDR3 sequence (DNA): TGCGCCAGCAGCCAGGGCACCCCTGAAGCTTTCTTT. Translated: CASSQGTPEAFF. The variable domain in full, completed from reference TRBV5-1 and TRBJ1-1, reads KAGVTQTPRYLIKTRGQQVTLSCSPISGHRSVSWYQQTPGQGLQFLFEYFSETQRNKGNFPGRFSGRQFSNSRSEMNVSTLELGDSALYLCASSQGTPEAFFGQGTRLTVV.

This clone was counted only a few times. The chain is built from TRBV7-8 and TRBJ1-5; D remains ambiguous. Trimming took off 5 bases at V and 3 bases at J, with 11 bases between the two ends. This CDR3 contains 14 residues. Per germline, CDR1 SGHVS and CDR2 FQNEAQ. The CDR3 region is CASSQVRSNQPQHF. CDR3 nucleotide sequence: TGTGCCAGCAGCCAAGTCCGGTCCAATCAGCCCCAGCATTTT.

The chain has TRBV5-6 and TRBJ2-3; D remains ambiguous. This CDR3 contains 17 residues. Per germline, CDR1 SGHDT and CDR2 YYEEEE. With 3 bases removed from V and 2 bases from J, the gap between germline ends came to 19 bases. CDR3 sequence: CASSSPSRRIFTDTQYF. CDR3 nucleotides: TGTGCCAGCAGCTCTCCCTCCCGGCGGATATTCACAGATACGCAGTATTTT.

J is TRBJ1-2 and V is TRBV19; D is ambiguous. With 6 bases removed from V and 10 bases from J, the gap between germline ends came to 15 bases. From germline, CDR1 is LNHDA and CDR2 SQIVND (reference sequence). The CDR3 totals 12 residues. In nucleotides, the CDR3 is TGTGCCAGTAGCGAGGGAAGCGGGCTCTACACCTTC. Amino acids: CASSEGSGLYTF.

This rearrangement joins TRBV29-1 to TRBJ2-3; no clear D gene. The V gene's germline CDR1 is SQVTM and CDR2 ANQGSEA. The CDR3 totals 13 residues. V lost 1 base and J lost 2, with 7 bases in between. CDR3 sequence (DNA): TGCAGCGTTGAAGGGCAATACACAGATACGCAGTATTTT. It yields the protein CSVEGQYTDTQYF.

In this sample, this clone turned up a few times. This chain connects TRBV5-1 to TRBJ2-5; maybe TRBD2 (5 bases). The CDR3 extends over 16 amino acids. Trimming removed 0 bases from V and 4 bases from J, with 16 bases in between. From germline, CDR1 is SGHRS and CDR2 YFSETQ. DNA of the CDR3: TGCGCCAGCAGCTTGGAGCTGAGGCGGGCGGGAGAGACCCAGTACTTC. Translated: CASSLELRRAGETQYF.

The gene calls are TRBV27 and TRBJ1-5; D uncertain. V shed 2 bases and J shed 2 bases, with 13 bases lying between them. Germline lookup yields CDR1 MNHEY and CDR2 SMNVEV (reference sequence). CDR3 size: 16 residues. The CDR3 loop reads CASSLLGGIGNQPQHF. CDR3 nucleotides: TGTGCCAGCAGTTTACTCGGCGGCATCGGCAATCAGCCCCAGCATTTT.

The chain uses TRBV19 and TRBJ1-5, with D possibly matching TRBD1 (5 bases). The CDR3 covers 14 residues. Trimming took 8 bases from V and 11 from J, leaving 22 bases between them. CDR1 and CDR2 from the germline V gene are LNHDA and SQIVND (reference sequence). The CDR3 DNA is TGTGCCAGTCATCCGGGACTGTCATCAGCGGCCCAGCATTTT. It yields the protein CASHPGLSSAAQHF.

As to this clone: Germline and junction disagree at one end, which may indicate a read error. The V call is TRBV7-9, the J call TRBJ1-2; TRBD1 aligns across 7 bases. This CDR3 has 15 residues. Germline V gives CDR1 SEHNR, CDR2 FQNEAQ (reference sequence). CDR3 in DNA: TGTTCCAGCAGCTTGGGGATACAGGGGATTAGGGGCTACACCTTC. It codes for CSSSLGIQGIRGYTF. Looking up the rest from reference TRBV7-9 and TRBJ1-2 gives the full variable domain: DTGVSQNPRHKITKRGQNVTFRCDPISEHNRLYWYRQTLGQGPEFLTYFQNEAQLEKSRLLSDRFSAERPKGSFSTLEIQRTEQGDSAMYLCSSSLGIQGIRGYTFGSGTRLTVV.

As DNA, the CDR3 is TGTGCTAGTACCCTCGATGAGACGGGGAGTTATGGCTACACCTTC. Encoded protein: CASTLDETGSYGYTF. The gene calls are TRBV12-5 and TRBJ1-2; D remains ambiguous. The CDR3 has 15 residues. Germline CDR1 is LGHNT and CDR2 is FRNRAP. V lost 8 bases, J lost 5 bases, and 21 bases lay in between. Together with reference TRBV12-5 and TRBJ1-2, the CDR3 gives the full variable domain: DARVTQTPRHKVTEMGQEVTMRCQPILGHNTVFWYRQTMMQGLELLAYFRNRAPLDDSGMPKDRFSAEMPDATLATLKIQPSEPRDSAVYFCASTLDETGSYGYTFGSGTRLTVV.

The chain employs TRBV30 and TRBJ2-7, with 9 bases that match TRBD2. This CDR3 is 13 amino acids long. The germline CDR1 and CDR2 sequences are GTSNPN and SVGIG (reference sequence). Trimming removed 1 base from V and 6 bases from J; junction bases left unmatched: 4. CDR3 sequence reads: CAWSASGKGEQYF. CDR3 nucleotides: TGTGCCTGGAGTGCTAGCGGGAAGGGCGAGCAGTACTTC.

The V gene is TRBV28, the J gene TRBJ1-1, with D unclear. Trimming cost V 3 bases and J 0 bases, with 11 bases left between them. The CDR3 has 15 amino acids. CDR1 and CDR2 from the germline V gene are MDHEN and SYDVKM. The CDR3 DNA reads TGTGCCAGCAGTTTTGTATCGGAGATGAACACTGAAGCTTTCTTT. It translates to CASSFVSEMNTEAFF.

The chain recombines TRBV5-1 with TRBJ1-4, with TRBD1 matching over 8 bases. J was trimmed by 2 bases and V by 0 bases; bases with no gene match: 6. Germline V lookup: CDR1 SGHRS, CDR2 YFSETQ. The length of the CDR3 is 17 residues. The CDR3 here is CASSLGTGSTTNEKLFF. CDR3 nucleotide sequence: TGCGCCAGCAGCTTGGGGACAGGGAGCACGACTAATGAAAAACTGTTTTTT.

V is TRBV2 and J is TRBJ2-3; TRBD2 agrees at 8 bases. Germline CDR1 reads SNHLY; CDR2 reads FYNNEI. The junction had 8 bases not matched to a gene; V was cut back by 4 bases and J by 5 bases. This CDR3 has 15 residues. The CDR3 loop is CASSVGIAGLDTQYF. CDR3 nucleotides: TGTGCCAGCAGTGTAGGGATAGCGGGACTAGATACGCAGTATTTT.

V is TRBV7-2 and J is TRBJ2-3, with 12 bases that match TRBD2. This CDR3 comprises 15 residues. Per germline, CDR1 SGHTA and CDR2 FQGNSA. The trim removed 1 base at V and 8 bases at J, leaving 4 bases unmatched. The CDR3 nucleotides are TGTGCCAGCAGCTTAGAGTCTAGCGGGAGGGGTACGCAGTATTTT. Protein product: CASSLESSGRGTQYF.

The chain links TRBV28 to TRBJ1-3; no clear D. This CDR3 region has 15 residues. The ends were cut back, 5 bases at V and 0 bases at J, with 11 bases in the middle. Germline V CDR1 and CDR2: MDHEN, SYDVKM. The CDR3 bases are TGTGCCAGCAGTCCGGGCGGGGACTCTGGAAACACCATATATTTT. It is translated as CASSPGGDSGNTIYF.

The rearrangement links TRBV6-5 to TRBJ1-1; no definite D call. This CDR3 has 13 residues. Trimming removed 5 bases from V and 8 bases from J, with 15 bases in between. The germline V gene encodes CDR1 MNHEY and CDR2 SVGAGI. This CDR3 is CASSPRGRGEAFF. The CDR3 nucleotides read TGTGCCAGCAGTCCCCGAGGGCGCGGGGAAGCTTTCTTT.

The chain joins TRBV5-1 to TRBJ1-2, with TRBD1 identical over 7 bases. V shed 0 bases, J shed 4 bases, and the junction held 9 bases outside the gene matches. The CDR3 contains 16 residues. The germline V gene has CDR1 SGHRS and CDR2 YFSETQ. The CDR3 protein is CASSLVSGGGSYGYTF. The CDR3, as DNA: TGCGCCAGCAGCTTGGTGTCAGGGGGAGGAAGCTATGGCTACACCTTC. The full variable domain, rest sourced from reference TRBV5-1 and TRBJ1-2, is KAGVTQTPRYLIKTRGQQVTLSCSPISGHRSVSWYQQTPGQGLQFLFEYFSETQRNKGNFPGRFSGRQFSNSRSEMNVSTLELGDSALYLCASSLVSGGGSYGYTFGSGTRLTVV.

The chain joins TRBV28 to TRBJ1-5; 7 nucleotides agree with TRBD1. The CDR3 length is 15 residues. J was trimmed by 5 bases and V by 5 bases; bases with no gene match: 9. Germline CDR1 and CDR2: MDHEN and SYDVKM. The CDR3 nucleotides read TGTGCCAGCAGTCCAAGGGGGCGTATTGATCAGCCCCAGCATTTT. Translated, it gives CASSPRGRIDQPQHF.

The V and J genes are TRBV29-1 and TRBJ1-1; D may be TRBD1 (5 bases). CDR3 size: 13 residues. The germline CDR1 and CDR2 sequences are SQVTM and ANQGSEA. Trimming stripped 6 bases from V and 1 base from J, with 12 bases between. The CDR3: CSVGIGQNTEAFF. For the CDR3, the DNA is TGCAGCGTGGGGATCGGACAGAACACTGAAGCTTTCTTT.

The chain is built from TRBV10-1 and TRBJ2-7; TRBD1 agrees at 8 bases. The CDR3 covers 15 residues. The junction had 6 bases not matched to a gene; V was cut back by 2 bases and J by 3 bases. Germline-derived CDR1 and CDR2 are WNHNN and SYGVQD (reference sequence). CDR3 region: CASSEGTGKNYEQYF. CDR3 bases: TGCGCCAGCAGTGAGGGGACAGGAAAAAACTACGAGCAGTACTTC.